Presented here are 24 T cell receptor beta chains from one specimen sequenced in a study of T cell repertoires in cytomegalovirus infection. TCRdb fed the reads into MiXCR, producing one record per CDR3 protein. This sample has about 250,000 distinct CDR3 sequences, with 6% to 8% found just once. The sequencing sample was made of PBMCs. These receptors were collected from a human donor in good health (CMV status not recorded). Some clones in this sample may be carry-over from other donors' samples.

This clonotype was detected many times. The chain uses TRBV28 and TRBJ1-3; unclear D gene. Germline assignment: CDR1 MDHEN and CDR2 SYDVKM. The CDR3 is 14 amino acids. The V and J ends lost 5 bases and 2 bases respectively, with 10 bases between them. The CDR3 DNA reads as TGTGCCAGCAGTCTCCTGGGTGCTGGAAACACCATATATTTT. The encoded protein is CASSLLGAGNTIYF.

In its sample, this clonotype was seen a few times. The chain couples TRBV30 to TRBJ2-3; D may be TRBD1 (6 bases). The germline V gene encodes CDR1 GTSNPN and CDR2 SVGIG (reference sequence). The CDR3 is made up of 15 amino acids. V was pared by 2 bases and J by 1 base, with 13 bases between. The CDR3 reads CAWSTGGAGTDTQYF. The CDR3, as DNA: TGTGCCTGGAGTACTGGGGGCGCAGGCACAGATACGCAGTATTTT.

The J gene is TRBJ2-7, the V gene TRBV7-2; D not certain. The germline V and J ends were trimmed by 5 bases and 0 bases, with 8 bases remaining between them. In germline, CDR1 is SGHTA, CDR2 FQGNSA. This CDR3 contains 13 residues. This CDR3 reads CASSLRNSYEQYF. The CDR3 region has the DNA TGTGCCAGCAGCCTGCGGAACTCCTACGAGCAGTACTTC.

This clonotype has a count of ten or more. V is TRBV7-2 and J is TRBJ1-6, with D possibly matching TRBD1 (6 bases). This CDR3 contains 14 residues. V was cut by 5 bases and J by 6 bases, with 11 bases left in between. The germline CDR1 and CDR2 sequences are SGHTA and FQGNSA. The CDR3 DNA follows: TGTGCCAGCAGCACCAGGGGAGGTAATTCACCCCTCCACTTT. This sequence encodes CASSTRGGNSPLHF.

This clonotype was seen repeatedly, ten times or more. The chain carries TRBV5-1 and TRBJ1-1; D gene unclear. V lost 4 bases to trimming and J lost 1 base, with 8 bases between them. CDR1 SGHRS and CDR2 YFSETQ come from the germline V gene. The CDR3 has 13 amino acids. CDR3 nucleotides: TGCGCCAGCAGCCAAGACACGAACACTGAAGCTTTCTTT. Translation: CASSQDTNTEAFF. Filled out from reference TRBV5-1 and TRBJ1-1, the complete variable domain reads KAGVTQTPRYLIKTRGQQVTLSCSPISGHRSVSWYQQTPGQGLQFLFEYFSETQRNKGNFPGRFSGRQFSNSRSEMNVSTLELGDSALYLCASSQDTNTEAFFGQGTRLTVV.

The rearrangement links TRBV28 to TRBJ1-1; 8 nucleotides match TRBD1. Germline-derived CDR1 and CDR2 are MDHEN and SYDVKM. Trimming took 7 bases from V and 1 from J; bases not matched to a gene: 5. The CDR3 loop spans 14 amino acids. CDR3 coding DNA: TGTGCCAGCATAAACAGGGGGGGGAACACTGAAGCTTTCTTT. This gives the protein CASINRGGNTEAFF.

This clonotype was seen many times. This rearrangement joins TRBV7-2 to TRBJ2-7; D gene unclear. CDR3 size: 15 residues. Trimming pared 2 bases from V and 0 bases from J, leaving 11 bases between. Germline CDR1 is SGHTA and CDR2 is FQGNSA. The CDR3 DNA reads as TGTGCCAGCAGCTTAAGCCCCCAGACCTCCTACGAGCAGTACTTC. Amino acid sequence: CASSLSPQTSYEQYF.

This clonotype was found many times. The chain employs TRBV29-1 and TRBJ2-3; D unclear. Trimming left V 2 bases short and J 5 bases short, with 8 bases between. The CDR3 length is 12 residues. Germline lookup yields CDR1 SQVTM and CDR2 ANQGSEA. CDR3: CSVELPQDTQYF. The CDR3 region has the DNA TGCAGCGTTGAACTTCCGCAAGATACGCAGTATTTT.

This clonotype occurred many times. The rearrangement uses TRBV6-1 and TRBJ2-1, with a possible D match to TRBD1 (5 bases). CDR1 is MNHNS, CDR2 SASEGT, per germline. The CDR3 covers 16 residues. Between the trimmed V and J ends, which lost 4 bases and 4 bases, there was a span of 17 bases. This CDR3 reads CASSVKTGQLYNEQFF. For the CDR3, the DNA is TGTGCCAGCAGTGTAAAAACAGGTCAGCTGTACAATGAGCAGTTCTTC.

This clonotype has a count of ten or more. V usage is TRBV28 and J usage is TRBJ1-1, with TRBD1 as a possible D gene (6 bases). CDR3 length equals 13 residues. Germline lookup yields CDR1 MDHEN and CDR2 SYDVKM. Trimming removed 11 bases from V and 1 base from J, with 14 bases in between. CDR3 protein: CAATLGANTEAFF. The CDR3 DNA is TGTGCCGCAACGCTGGGGGCGAACACTGAAGCTTTCTTT.

Ten or more counts support this clonotype. The CDR3, as DNA: TGTGCCAGCAGCCCTTACTCCGGCACCGGGGAGCTGTTTTTT. As protein: CASSPYSGTGELFF. The rearrangement joins TRBV7-2 to TRBJ2-2; D gene uncertain. The CDR3 is 14 amino acids. CDR1 SGHTA and CDR2 FQGNSA come from the germline V gene. Trimming stripped 5 bases from V and 4 bases from J, with 11 bases between.

This clonotype was seen repeatedly, ten times or more. V and J are TRBV6-2 or TRBV6-3 and TRBJ2-6; tentative D call: TRBD1 (6 bases). CDR1 MNHEY and CDR2 SVGEGT come from the germline V gene. The V end was cut by 4 bases, the J end by 0 bases, with 19 bases between. The CDR3 is 19 residues long. The CDR3 sequence: CASSSLRMTGLSGANVLTF. The CDR3 DNA reads as TGTGCCAGCAGTTCCCTACGCATGACAGGTCTCTCTGGGGCCAACGTCCTGACTTTC.

This clonotype was detected ten times or more. The chain has TRBV4-3 and TRBJ1-1; no reliable D call. The germline V gene encodes CDR1 LGHNA and CDR2 YSLEER. This CDR3 comprises 19 residues. V lost 0 bases to trimming and J lost 0 bases, with 20 bases between them. The CDR3 nucleotides read TGCGCCAGCAGCCAAGATCTCGCCAGACAACCAAACCTGAACACTGAAGCTTTCTTT. This encodes CASSQDLARQPNLNTEAFF.

The sample holds many counts of this clonotype. The CDR3 DNA follows: TGTGCCAGCAGTGATTCGGCAGGGGGAAACTATGGCTACACCTTC. Translated, it gives CASSDSAGGNYGYTF. V is TRBV6-4 and J is TRBJ1-2; 7 bases match TRBD1. The CDR3 is 15 residues long. J lost 2 bases, V lost 3 bases, and 6 bases had no gene match. Germline CDR1 MRHNA, CDR2 SNTAGT.

Many counts were recorded for this clonotype. The chain employs TRBV7-9 and TRBJ1-6; possibly TRBD1 for D (6 bases). CDR1 and CDR2 (germline): SEHNR, FQNEAQ (reference sequence). The CDR3 loop spans 14 amino acids. Trimming removed 5 bases from V and 5 bases from J, with 10 bases in between. The CDR3 DNA is TGTGCCAGCAGCCACAGGGTGGATAATTCACCCCTCCACTTT. Protein: CASSHRVDNSPLHF.

The chain has TRBV5-8 and TRBJ2-7; D possibly corresponds to TRBD2 (6 bases). Trimming took 5 bases from V and 3 from J, leaving 9 bases between them. The CDR3 totals 12 residues. CDR1 SGHTS and CDR2 YDEGEE come from the germline V gene. This CDR3 is CASRPEGYEQYF. CDR3 nucleotides: TGTGCCAGCAGACCGGAGGGCTACGAGCAGTACTTC. The entire variable domain, with the rest obtained from reference TRBV5-8 and TRBJ2-7, is as follows: EAGVTQSPTHLIKTRGQQATLRCSPISGHTSVYWYQQALGLGLQFLLWYDEGEERNRGNFPPRFSGRQFPNYSSELNVNALELEDSALYLCASRPEGYEQYFGPGTRLTVT.

Many counts were recorded for this clonotype. This chain links TRBV7-2 with TRBJ1-2; no clear D. This CDR3 spans 14 amino acids. V dropped 2 bases and J dropped 2 bases, with 9 bases sitting between them. The germline V gene has CDR1 SGHTA and CDR2 FQGNSA. The DNA for the CDR3 is TGTGCCAGCAGCTTATTGACGGCGAACTATGGCTACACCTTC. Translation: CASSLLTANYGYTF. Full variable domain (rest looked up from reference TRBV7-2 and TRBJ1-2): GAGVSQSPSNKVTEKGKDVELRCDPISGHTALYWYRQSLGQGLEFLIYFQGNSAPDKSGLPSDRFSAERTGGSVSTLTIQRTQQEDSAVYLCASSLLTANYGYTFGSGTRLTVV.

This clonotype turned up a few times. This rearrangement joins TRBV19 to TRBJ1-6; 8 nucleotides agree with TRBD1. Germline assignment: CDR1 LNHDA and CDR2 SQIVND (reference sequence). The CDR3 spans 14 residues. V lost 6 bases to trimming and J lost 7 bases; unmatched junction nucleotides: 5. The CDR3 DNA is TGTGCCAGTAGGGAACAGGGGGACAATTCACCCCTCCACTTT. It translates to CASREQGDNSPLHF.

This clonotype was detected many times. This chain links TRBV7-2 with TRBJ2-3; unclear D gene. The germline V gene encodes CDR1 SGHTA and CDR2 FQGNSA. The CDR3 totals 12 residues. V was trimmed by 5 bases and J by 6 bases, leaving 9 bases between them. CDR3 amino acids: CASSRQSDTQYF. DNA for the CDR3: TGTGCCAGCAGCCGGCAGTCGGATACGCAGTATTTT.

At least ten counts were recorded for this clonotype. The chain has TRBV28 and TRBJ1-6; TRBD1 aligns across 7 bases. V lost 2 bases, J lost 9 bases, and 4 bases stayed unmatched. CDR1 MDHEN and CDR2 SYDVKM come from the germline V gene. The CDR3 runs to 14 residues. DNA for the CDR3: TGTGCCAGCAGTTTAATGACAGGGAGTTCACCCCTCCACTTT. Translation gives CASSLMTGSSPLHF.

This clonotype was observed many times. The genes are TRBV6-5 and TRBJ1-3; a possible D gene is TRBD1 (6 bases). Per germline, CDR1 MNHEY and CDR2 SVGAGI. There are 15 residues in the CDR3. The V gene lost 0 bases and the J gene lost 1 base, with 7 bases spanning the gap. CDR3 in DNA: TGTGCCAGCAGTTACTCGAGGGGGTCTGGAAACACCATATATTTT. Protein sequence: CASSYSRGSGNTIYF.

There are many counts of this clonotype. The CDR3 DNA is TGTGCCAGCAGTGGACAAATTTCCGCAGATACGCAGTATTTT. Residues: CASSGQISADTQYF. The V call is TRBV2, the J call TRBJ2-3; D ambiguous. The CDR3 consists of 14 residues. Trimming removed 4 bases at V and 4 bases at J, with 12 bases between. Germline lookup yields CDR1 SNHLY and CDR2 FYNNEI.

This clonotype was seen repeatedly, ten times or more. The chain is built from TRBV6-4 and TRBJ1-6; 9 bases are shared with TRBD1. The CDR3 has 15 amino acids. V shed 3 bases and J 10 bases; nucleotides not matched to a gene: 7. The germline gives CDR1 MRHNA, CDR2 SNTAGT. The CDR3 DNA sequence: TGTGCCAGCAGTGAGACAGGGGGGCGACAATCACCCCTCCACTTT. This sequence encodes CASSETGGRQSPLHF.

In this sample, this clonotype turned up a few times. This chain links TRBV6-6 with TRBJ1-2; D is perhaps TRBD1 (5 bases). Germline V lookup: CDR1 MNHNY, CDR2 SVGAGI (reference sequence). The CDR3 loop spans 15 amino acids. Trimming pared 2 bases from V and 5 bases from J, leaving 15 bases between. CDR3 sequence reads: CASSYPSTEFYGYTF. The CDR3 DNA reads TGTGCCAGCAGTTACCCATCGACAGAATTTTATGGCTACACCTTC.